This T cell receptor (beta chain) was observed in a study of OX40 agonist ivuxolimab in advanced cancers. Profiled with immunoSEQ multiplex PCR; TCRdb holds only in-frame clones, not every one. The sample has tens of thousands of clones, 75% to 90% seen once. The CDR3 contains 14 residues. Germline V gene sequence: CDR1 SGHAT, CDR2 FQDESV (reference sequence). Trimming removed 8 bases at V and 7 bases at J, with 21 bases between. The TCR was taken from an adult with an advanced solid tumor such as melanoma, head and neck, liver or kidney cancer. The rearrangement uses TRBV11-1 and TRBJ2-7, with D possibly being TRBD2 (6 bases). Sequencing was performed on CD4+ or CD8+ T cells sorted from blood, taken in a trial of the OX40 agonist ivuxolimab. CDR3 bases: TGTGCCAGCGGGACCTGGGGACTTAGAGGGGAGCAGTACTTC. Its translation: CASGTWGLRGEQYF.